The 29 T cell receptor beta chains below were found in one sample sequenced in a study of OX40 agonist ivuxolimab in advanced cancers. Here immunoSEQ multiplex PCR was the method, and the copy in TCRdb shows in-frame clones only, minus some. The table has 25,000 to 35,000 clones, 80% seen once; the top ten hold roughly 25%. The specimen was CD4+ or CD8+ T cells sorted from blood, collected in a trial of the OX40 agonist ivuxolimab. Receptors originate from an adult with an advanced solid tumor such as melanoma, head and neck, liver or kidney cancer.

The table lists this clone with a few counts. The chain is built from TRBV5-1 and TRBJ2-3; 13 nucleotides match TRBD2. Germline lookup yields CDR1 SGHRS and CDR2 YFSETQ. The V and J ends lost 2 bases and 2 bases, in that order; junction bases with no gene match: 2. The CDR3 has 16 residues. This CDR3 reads CASSLLAGGPTDTQYF. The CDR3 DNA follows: TGCGCCAGCAGCTTACTAGCGGGGGGGCCCACAGATACGCAGTATTTT.

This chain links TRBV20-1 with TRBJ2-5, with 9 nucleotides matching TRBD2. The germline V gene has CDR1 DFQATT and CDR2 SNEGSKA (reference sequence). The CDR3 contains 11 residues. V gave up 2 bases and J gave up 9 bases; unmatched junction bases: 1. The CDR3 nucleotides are TGCAGTGCTAGACGGACTAGCGCCCAGTACTTC. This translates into CSARRTSAQYF.

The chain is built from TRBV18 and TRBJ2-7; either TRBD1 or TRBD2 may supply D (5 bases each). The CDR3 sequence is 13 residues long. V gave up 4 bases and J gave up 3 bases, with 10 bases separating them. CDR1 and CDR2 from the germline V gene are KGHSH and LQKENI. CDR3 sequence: CASSLGTDYEQYF. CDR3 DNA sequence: TGTGCCAGCTCACTAGGGACCGACTACGAGCAGTACTTC.

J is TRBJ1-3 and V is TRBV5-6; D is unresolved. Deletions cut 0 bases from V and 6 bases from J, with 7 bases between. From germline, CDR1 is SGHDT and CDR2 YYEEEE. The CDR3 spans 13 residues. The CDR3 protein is CASSLETTNTIYF. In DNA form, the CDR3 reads TGTGCCAGCAGCTTGGAAACAACAAACACCATATATTTT.

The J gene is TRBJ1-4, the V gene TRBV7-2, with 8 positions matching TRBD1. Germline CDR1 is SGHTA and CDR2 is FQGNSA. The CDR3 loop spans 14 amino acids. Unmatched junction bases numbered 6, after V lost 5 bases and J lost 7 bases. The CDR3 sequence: CASSPQGGGEKLFF. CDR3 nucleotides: TGTGCCAGCAGCCCACAGGGGGGAGGTGAAAAACTGTTTTTT.

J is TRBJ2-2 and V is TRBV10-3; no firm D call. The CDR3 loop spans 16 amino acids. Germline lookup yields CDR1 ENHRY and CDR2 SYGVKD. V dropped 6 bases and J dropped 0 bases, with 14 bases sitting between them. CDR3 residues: CAIRQGPFANTGELFF. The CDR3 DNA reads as TGTGCCATCAGACAAGGACCGTTCGCGAACACCGGGGAGCTGTTTTTT.

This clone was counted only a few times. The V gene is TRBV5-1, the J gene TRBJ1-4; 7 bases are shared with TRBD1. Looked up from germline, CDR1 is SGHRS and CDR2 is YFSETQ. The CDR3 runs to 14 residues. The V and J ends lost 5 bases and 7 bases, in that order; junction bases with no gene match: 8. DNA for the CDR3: TGCGCCAGCAGTCCCGGGACAGAGCTTGAAAAACTGTTTTTT. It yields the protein CASSPGTELEKLFF.

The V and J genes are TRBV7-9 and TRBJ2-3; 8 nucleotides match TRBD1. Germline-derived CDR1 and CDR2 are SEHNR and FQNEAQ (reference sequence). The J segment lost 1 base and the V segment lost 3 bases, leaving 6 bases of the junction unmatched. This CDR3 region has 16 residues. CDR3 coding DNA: TGTGCCAGCAGCTTCAATCTGGGACAGGGCACAGATACGCAGTATTTT. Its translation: CASSFNLGQGTDTQYF.

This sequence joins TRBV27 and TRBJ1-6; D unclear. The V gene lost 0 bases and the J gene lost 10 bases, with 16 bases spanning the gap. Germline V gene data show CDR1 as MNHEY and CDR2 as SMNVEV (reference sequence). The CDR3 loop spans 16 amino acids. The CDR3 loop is CASSLSPGLQGSPLHF. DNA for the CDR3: TGTGCCAGCAGTTTATCCCCGGGCCTTCAAGGGTCACCCCTCCACTTT.

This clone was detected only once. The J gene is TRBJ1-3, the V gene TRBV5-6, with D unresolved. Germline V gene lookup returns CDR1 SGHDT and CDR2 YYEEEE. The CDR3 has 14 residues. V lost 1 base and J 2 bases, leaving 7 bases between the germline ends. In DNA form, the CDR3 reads TGTGCCAGCAGCTTGTTGGGCCCTGGAAACACCATATATTTT. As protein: CASSLLGPGNTIYF.

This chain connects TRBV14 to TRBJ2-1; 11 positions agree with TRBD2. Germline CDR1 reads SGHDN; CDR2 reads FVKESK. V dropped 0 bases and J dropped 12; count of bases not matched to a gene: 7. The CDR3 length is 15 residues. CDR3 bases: TGTGCCAGCAGCCAAGAGCTAGCGGGGGGTTACGGGCAGTTCTTC. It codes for CASSQELAGGYGQFF. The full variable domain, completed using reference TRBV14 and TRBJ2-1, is EAGVTQFPSHSVIEKGQTVTLRCDPISGHDNLYWYRRVMGKEIKFLLHFVKESKQDESGMPNNRFLAERTGGTYSTLKVQPAELEDSGVYFCASSQELAGGYGQFFGPGTRLTVL.

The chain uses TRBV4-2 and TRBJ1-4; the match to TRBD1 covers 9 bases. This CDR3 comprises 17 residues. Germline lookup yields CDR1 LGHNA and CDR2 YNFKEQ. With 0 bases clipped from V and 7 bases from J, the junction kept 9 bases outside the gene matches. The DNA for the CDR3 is TGTGCCAGCAGCCAAGATCTAAACAGGGGGCTGTTTGAAAAACTGTTTTTT. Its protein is CASSQDLNRGLFEKLFF.

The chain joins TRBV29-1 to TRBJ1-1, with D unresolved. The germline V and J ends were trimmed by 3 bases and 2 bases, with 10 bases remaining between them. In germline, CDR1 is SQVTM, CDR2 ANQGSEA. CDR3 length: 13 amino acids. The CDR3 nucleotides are TGCAGCGTTGACGGACGGTTAAACACTGAAGCTTTCTTT. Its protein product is CSVDGRLNTEAFF.

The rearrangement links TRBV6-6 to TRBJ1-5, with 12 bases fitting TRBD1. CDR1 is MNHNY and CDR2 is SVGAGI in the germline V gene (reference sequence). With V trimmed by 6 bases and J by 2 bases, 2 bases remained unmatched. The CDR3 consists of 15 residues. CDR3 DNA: TGTGCCAGCAGGGGACAGGGGGCGGGCAATCAGCCCCAGCATTTT. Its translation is CASRGQGAGNQPQHF.

The CDR3 nucleotides read TGCAGCGCCCGGACTAGCCAGTTATACGAGCAGTACTTC. Translation: CSARTSQLYEQYF. The chain employs TRBV29-1 and TRBJ2-7; TRBD2 matches at 8 bases. This CDR3 is built from 13 residues. The junction had 9 bases not matched to a gene; V was cut back by 7 bases and J by 4 bases. Germline V gives CDR1 SQVTM, CDR2 ANQGSEA.

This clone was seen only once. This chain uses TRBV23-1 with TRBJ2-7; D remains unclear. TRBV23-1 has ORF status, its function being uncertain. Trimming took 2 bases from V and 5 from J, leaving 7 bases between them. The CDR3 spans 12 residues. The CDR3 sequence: CASSQRSDEQYF. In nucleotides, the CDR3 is TGCGCCAGCAGTCAACGGTCCGACGAGCAGTACTTC.

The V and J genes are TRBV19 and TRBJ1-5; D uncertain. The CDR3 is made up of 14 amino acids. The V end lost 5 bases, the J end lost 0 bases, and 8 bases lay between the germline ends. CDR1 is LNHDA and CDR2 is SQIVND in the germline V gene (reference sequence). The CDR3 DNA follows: TGTGCCAGTAGTTTCTCGTATAGCAATCAGCCCCAGCATTTT. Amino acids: CASSFSYSNQPQHF.

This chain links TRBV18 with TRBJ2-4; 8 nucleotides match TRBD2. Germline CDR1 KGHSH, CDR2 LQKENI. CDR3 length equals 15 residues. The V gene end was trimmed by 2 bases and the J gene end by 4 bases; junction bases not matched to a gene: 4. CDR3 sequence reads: CASSPDRGGKNIQYF. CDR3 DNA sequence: TGTGCCAGCTCACCAGATCGGGGGGGTAAAAACATTCAGTACTTC.

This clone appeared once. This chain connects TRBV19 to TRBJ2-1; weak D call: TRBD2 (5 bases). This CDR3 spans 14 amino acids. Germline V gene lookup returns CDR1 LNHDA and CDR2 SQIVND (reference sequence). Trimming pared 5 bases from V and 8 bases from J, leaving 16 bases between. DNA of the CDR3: TGTGCCAGTAGTTCCTACCGGGGTTTAGATGAGCAGTTCTTC. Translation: CASSSYRGLDEQFF.

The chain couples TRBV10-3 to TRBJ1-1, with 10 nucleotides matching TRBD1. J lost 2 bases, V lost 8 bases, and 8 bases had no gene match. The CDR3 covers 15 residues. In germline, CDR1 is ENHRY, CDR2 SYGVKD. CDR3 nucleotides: TGTGCCATCCGAGAGGACAGGGGGGGCAACACTGAAGCTTTCTTT. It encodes CAIREDRGGNTEAFF.

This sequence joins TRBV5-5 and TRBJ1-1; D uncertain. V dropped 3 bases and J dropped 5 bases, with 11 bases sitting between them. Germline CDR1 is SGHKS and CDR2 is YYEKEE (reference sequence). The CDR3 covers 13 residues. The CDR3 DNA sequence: TGTGCCAGCAGCTGGGCCCAGGCGACTGAAGCTTTCTTT. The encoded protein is CASSWAQATEAFF.

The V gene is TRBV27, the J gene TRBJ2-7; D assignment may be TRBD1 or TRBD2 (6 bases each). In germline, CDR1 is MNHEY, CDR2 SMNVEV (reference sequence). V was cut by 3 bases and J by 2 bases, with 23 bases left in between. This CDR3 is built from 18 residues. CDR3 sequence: CASSFLPKQTGGPYEQYF. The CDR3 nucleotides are TGTGCCAGCAGTTTCCTCCCCAAGCAGACCGGGGGCCCCTACGAGCAGTACTTC.

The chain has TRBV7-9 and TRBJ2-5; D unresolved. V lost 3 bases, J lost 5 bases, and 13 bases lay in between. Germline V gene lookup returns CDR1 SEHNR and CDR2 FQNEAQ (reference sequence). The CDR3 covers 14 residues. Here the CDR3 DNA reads TGTGCCAGCAGCTTCGACGGGCTTCGGGAGACCCAGTACTTC. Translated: CASSFDGLRETQYF.

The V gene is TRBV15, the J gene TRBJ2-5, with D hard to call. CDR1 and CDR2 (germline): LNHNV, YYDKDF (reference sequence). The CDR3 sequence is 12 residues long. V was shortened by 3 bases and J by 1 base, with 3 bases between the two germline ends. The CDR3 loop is CATSRPQETQYF. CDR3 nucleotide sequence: TGTGCCACCAGCAGGCCCCAAGAGACCCAGTACTTC. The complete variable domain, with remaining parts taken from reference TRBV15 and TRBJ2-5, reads DAMVIQNPRYQVTQFGKPVTLSCSQTLNHNVMYWYQQKSSQAPKLLFHYYDKDFNNEADTPDNFQSRRPNTSFCFLDIRSPGLGDTAMYLCATSRPQETQYFGPGTRLLVL.

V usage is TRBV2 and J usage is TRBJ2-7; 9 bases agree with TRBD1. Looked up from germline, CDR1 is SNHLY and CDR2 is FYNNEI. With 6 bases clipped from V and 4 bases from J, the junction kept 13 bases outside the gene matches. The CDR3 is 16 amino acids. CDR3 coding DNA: TGTGCCAGCAGGAGTTCCCTGCCGACAGGGGGGTACGAGCAGTACTTC. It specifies CASRSSLPTGGYEQYF.

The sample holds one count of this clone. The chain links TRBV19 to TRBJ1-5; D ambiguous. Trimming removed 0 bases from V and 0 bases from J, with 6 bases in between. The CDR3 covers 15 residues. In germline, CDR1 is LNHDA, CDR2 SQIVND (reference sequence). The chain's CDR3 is CASSIDSNSNQPQHF. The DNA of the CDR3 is TGTGCCAGTAGTATAGACAGCAATAGCAATCAGCCCCAGCATTTT.

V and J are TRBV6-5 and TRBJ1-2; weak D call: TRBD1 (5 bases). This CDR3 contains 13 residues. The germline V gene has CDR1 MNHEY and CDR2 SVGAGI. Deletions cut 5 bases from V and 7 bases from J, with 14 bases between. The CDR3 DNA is TGTGCCAGCAGTCCGGGGGGAGGGCGTGGCTACACCTTC. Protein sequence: CASSPGGGRGYTF.

CDR3 amino acids: CASSQVGGANQPQHF. In DNA form, the CDR3 reads TGTGCCAGCAGCCAAGTCGGTGGGGCCAATCAGCCCCAGCATTTT. This sequence joins TRBV4-2 and TRBJ1-5; perhaps TRBD1 as D (5 bases). V lost 1 base to trimming and J lost 3 bases, with 10 bases between them. Germline V gene sequence: CDR1 LGHNA, CDR2 YNFKEQ. The length of the CDR3 is 15 residues.

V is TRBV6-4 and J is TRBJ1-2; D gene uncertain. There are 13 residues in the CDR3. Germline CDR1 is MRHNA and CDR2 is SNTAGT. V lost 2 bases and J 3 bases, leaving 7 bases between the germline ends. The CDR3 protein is CASSDDGYYGYTF. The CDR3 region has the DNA TGTGCCAGCAGTGACGACGGATACTATGGCTACACCTTC.